The clone carrying this T cell receptor beta chain was seen once. Germline CDR1 reads SGHRS; CDR2 reads YFSETQ. The CDR3 sequence is 15 residues long. The V end lost 0 bases, the J end lost 5 bases, and 14 bases lay between the germline ends. All participants with HIV were treated in the United States. Cryopreserved PBMC samples of about 0.85-11 million cells were used for DNA extraction. These data are taken from a study of long-term antiretroviral therapy in people with HIV. Across the whole study: A decade or so separates the oldest specimens from the later 2015 immediate-ART recommendation.

Assay version v3.0 of immunoSEQ was used, and it was run at survey level. Target depth was about 35,000-50,000 T-cell genomes per sample. Clones were read by immunoSEQ multiplex PCR, and TCRdb kept only the in-frame ones, dropping some. The sample yields 6,000 to 8,500 clones, around 74% seen once. Here the sequenced sample was unsorted PBMCs, taken 0.1 years before starting antiretroviral therapy. The receptor comes from a man aged 18 to 30 with HIV. This chain joins TRBV5-1 and TRBJ1-1; D might be TRBD1 (5 bases). The DNA of the CDR3 is TGCGCCAGCAGCTTGGCCGCAGGGTTAAATACTGAAGCTTTCTTT. Its translation is CASSLAAGLNTEAFF.